This TCR beta chain was captured by sequencing in a study of blood T cell repertoires in COVID-19 (dated by TCRdb to about 2020). About the investigation overall: Samples from collaborators originated in the United States, Italy and Spain and spanned both the acute and convalescent phases of COVID-19. The material from the prospective study consisted of cDNA or gDNA derived from T cells, B-cell-depleted T cells, or PBMCs. Deeply sampled blood TCRbeta repertoires from subjects exposed to, actively infected with, or recovered from COVID-19 were included in the dataset. The repertoires were released in a freely available public database meant as a resource for research on the immune response to SARS-CoV-2. The samples were drawn from two sources: the first 160 participants of the ongoing ImmuneRACE study, and 1,254 subjects contributed by 6 global collaborators. A de-identified subject ID, COVID-19 status, age in years and sex were almost always included in the sample metadata. Where available, HLA class I and class II types were obtained from metadata supplied by the sample provider rather than from assay-based typing.

TCRbeta CDR3 regions were amplified from genomic DNA using the immunoSEQ Assay, a bias-controlled multiplex PCR. The published analysis was carried out like this. The number of nucleated cells in each sample was estimated from the amplification of reference gene primers within the assay. To quantify the absolute abundance of each unique TCRbeta CDR3 rearrangement, sequence reads were collapsed and filtered. Productive Simpson clonality was computed per sample as the square root of Simpson's diversity index over productive rearrangements. This immuneACCESS table, as held by TCRdb, lists in-frame sequences with V and J called but not all clones. Of the missing ones, under half trace to an unresolved V gene in checked studies; the others have no known cause. That table gives V, J and clone size, and the DNA gave D and trimming. Across this sample there are a few hundred thousand clones, with about 91% seen only once. Clones ranked in the top ten supply approximately 2.3% of the sample.

Participants in the prospective study were enrolled through a virtual design, were aged 18 to 89 years, and lived in about two dozen United States geographic areas. In the prospective study, cohorts were assigned on the basis of participant-reported clinical history obtained from a screening survey and a study questionnaire. Mobile phlebotomists in the prospective study collected whole blood, serum and a nasopharyngeal or oropharyngeal swab from every participant. Additional blood draws and questionnaires over an approximately 2-month period could optionally be provided by prospective study participants. Before DNA extraction, blood samples from the prospective study were shipped at room temperature or frozen. What the study reported, not specific to this receptor: How much clinical and demographic metadata was included differed by source and by participant, and the metadata was provided uncurated.

The CDR3 goes from the cysteine to the phenylalanine over 16 residues. Of all the DNA, just the CDR3 is kept, 48 bases in frame from base 1. CDR1 and CDR2 are read off the germline V gene as LGHNA and YSLEER. V trim: 0 bases; J trim: 1 base; unmatched bases: 6. As for this clone: Its antigen target is currently unknown. Per-base qualities were not stored, and no clone one base away is much larger.

The clonotype was recovered from a woman aged 35 to 49 with acute COVID-19. The sequenced material came from PBMCs or T cells enriched from blood (not recorded which). The rearranged segments are TRBV4-3 and TRBJ2-7; TRBD1 aligns with 7 central bases. The CDR3 amino acid sequence is: CASSQDGRQGSYEQYF. The nucleotide sequence is TGCGCCAGCAGCCAAGATGGGAGACAGGGTTCCTACGAGCAGTACTTC.